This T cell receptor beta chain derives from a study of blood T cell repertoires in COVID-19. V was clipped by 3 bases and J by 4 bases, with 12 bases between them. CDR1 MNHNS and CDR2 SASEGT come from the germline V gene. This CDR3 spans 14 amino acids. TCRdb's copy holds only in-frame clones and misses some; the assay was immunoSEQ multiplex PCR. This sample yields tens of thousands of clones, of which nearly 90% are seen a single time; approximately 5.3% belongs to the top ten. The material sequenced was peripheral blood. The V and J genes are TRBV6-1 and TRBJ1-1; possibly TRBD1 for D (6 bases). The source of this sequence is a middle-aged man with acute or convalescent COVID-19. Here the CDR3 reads CASSDTGQFTEAFF. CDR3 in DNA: TGTGCCAGCAGTGACACTGGACAGTTCACTGAAGCTTTCTTT.